This TCR beta chain appears in the sequencing data of a study of T-cell reconstitution after alpha-beta-depleted transplantation in children. Germline lookup yields CDR1 MDHEN and CDR2 SYDVKM. This CDR3 comprises 15 residues. Trimming took 2 bases from V and 3 from J, leaving 14 bases between them. The TCRbeta library was prepared with unique molecular identifiers. MiXCR was run by TCRdb on the PCR reads, yielding one entry per CDR3 protein. The sample lists about 92,000 distinct CDR3 sequences; less than 15% were seen once. This clonotype was recorded many times. J is TRBJ2-7 and V is TRBV28, with D maybe TRBD2 (6 bases). The sequence was obtained from a human donor who donated a stem cell graft to a child with inherited bone marrow failure. Sequences were derived from PBMCs from the stem cell graft donor, sampled from the stem cell graft. The CDR3 DNA follows: TGTGCCAGCAGTTTACGGGGGAGCCTCGGCTACGAGCAGTACTTC. Protein sequence: CASSLRGSLGYEQYF. The whole variable domain, remainder taken from reference TRBV28 and TRBJ2-7, is DVKVTQSSRYLVKRTGEKVFLECVQDMDHENMFWYRQDPGLGLRLIYFSYDVKMKEKGDIPEGYSVSREKKERFSLILESASTNQTSMYLCASSLRGSLGYEQYFGPGTRLTVT.